These T cell receptor beta chains were read from a single sample in a study of T cells in Graves' hyperthyroidism and ophthalmopathy. TCRdb reprocessed the multiplex PCR reads with MiXCR, giving one entry per CDR3 protein. The data show 500,000 to 600,000 distinct CDR3 sequences, more than 45% seen once. The source material was peripheral blood or thyroid tissue (not recorded which). The receptor source for this set is an adult woman with Graves' disease, either hyperthyroidism or ophthalmopathy (not recorded which). Both conserved end residues are part of each CDR3. Fields, in order: CDR3 DNA, CDR3 protein, J gene, D gene, V gene, clone size. The D gene is left open where the match is weak. Clone size appears in some rows only: once, few, many, or a class for an expanded clone.

TGTGCCAGCACCCCAATTGCAGGGGGCATCACTGAAGCTTTCTTT CASTPIAGGITEAFF TRBJ1-1 TRBD1 TRBV6-1 many
TGTGCCAGCAGTTACAGGGGAAACACCGGGGAGCTGTTTTTT CASSYRGNTGELFF TRBJ2-2 TRBD1 TRBV5-5 many
TGTGCCAGCACCGTGAGGGCTCGCTATGGCTACACCTTC CASTVRARYGYTF TRBJ1-2 NA TRBV28 NA
TGTGCCAGCAGCAACAGGGGGCAATCCCGGGGCACTGAAGCTTTCTTT CASSNRGQSRGTEAFF TRBJ1-1 TRBD1 TRBV7-2 NA
TGTGCCATCAGGGAATCCGGGACAGGGGGCCGTGTGACCCAGTACTTC CAIRESGTGGRVTQYF TRBJ2-5 TRBD1 TRBV10-3 few
TGTGCCAGCGCTTTCCCCCTGTTGACAGGGGGTAACCAAGAGACCCAGTACTTC CASAFPLLTGGNQETQYF TRBJ2-5 TRBD1 TRBV10-3 NA
TGTGCCAGTCGGGACAGGGGGTCCACCGGGGAGCTGTTTTTT CASRDRGSTGELFF TRBJ2-2 TRBD1 TRBV19 NA
TGTGCCAGCAGAAGCCGGGACACCCACATCGGGGAGCAGTACTTC CASRSRDTHIGEQYF TRBJ2-7 NA TRBV7-2 many
TGTGCTACCGAGGGGGGAGCTGGGGCCAACGTCCTGACTTTC CATEGGAGANVLTF TRBJ2-6 NA TRBV2 many
TGCGCCAGCAGTTTTTTTGGAGGGACAGGGGGCAGCACTGAAGCTTTCTTT CASSFFGGTGGSTEAFF TRBJ1-1 TRBD1 TRBV5-1 many
TGCAGCGTTTCTCCGAGGCACGGGGAGCTGTACTTC CSVSPRHGELYF TRBJ2-7 NA TRBV29-1 NA
TGTGCCACCTCTCACCCGAAGGGGCAGGAGATGACTTTC CATSHPKGQEMTF TRBJ2-6 NA TRBV10-3 NA
TGTGCCAGCAGTTCCTTACTTATTGACAGGCTAAACGGCTACACCTTC CASSSLLIDRLNGYTF TRBJ1-2 NA TRBV12-3/TRBV12-4 many
TGCAGCTTCGCCAGGGGGAGAGAAAAAGAGACCCAGTACTTC CSFARGREKETQYF TRBJ2-5 TRBD1 TRBV29-1 NA
TGTGCCAGCAGCTCAGGGCGGGGAGACTATGGCTACACCTTC CASSSGRGDYGYTF TRBJ1-2 NA TRBV11-2 NA
TGCGCCAGCAGCTCTGCAGGGGGCAAGTTAGATACGCAGTATTTT CASSSAGGKLDTQYF TRBJ2-3 TRBD1 TRBV5-1 NA
TGTGCCAGCAGTTTCACCCCCAGGGAGGGGAAACTGTTTTTT CASSFTPREGKLFF TRBJ1-4 NA TRBV28 few
TGTGCCAGCAGGCCGACAGGCAGTGACTCCTACGAGCAGTACTTC CASRPTGSDSYEQYF TRBJ2-7 NA TRBV7-8 NA
TGTGCCAGCACCTGGGGTCAGGGCCCAGCTGAAGCTTTCTTT CASTWGQGPAEAFF TRBJ1-1 NA TRBV13 many
TGTGCCAGCAGTAACCAGAGGGCAGGGGAGCTGTTTTTT CASSNQRAGELFF TRBJ2-2 NA TRBV6-6 few
TGTGCCAGCAGCACTAGCGGAATAAACACCGGGGAGCTGTTTTTT CASSTSGINTGELFF TRBJ2-2 TRBD2 TRBV7-9 many
TGTGCCAGCAGCTCGACAGCTACGAATTCACCCCTCCACTTT CASSSTATNSPLHF TRBJ1-6 NA TRBV7-2 NA
TGTGCCAGCAACCGGGGGGCAATGAACACCGGGGAGCTGTTTTTT CASNRGAMNTGELFF TRBJ2-2 NA TRBV12-3/TRBV12-4 many
TGCGCCAGCAGCTTTGGGTTTCGCCAGGGGACCCAAAAGTGGGGAGCTTTCTTT CASSFGFRQGTQKWGAFF TRBJ1-1 NA TRBV5-1 many
TGTGCCAGCACCCTGCTCGGGACAGGGATAGGAAACACCATATATTTT CASTLLGTGIGNTIYF TRBJ1-3 TRBD1 TRBV6-1 many
TGTGCCAGCAGCGAATGGACAGGCACTGAAGCTTTCTTT CASSEWTGTEAFF TRBJ1-1 TRBD1 TRBV5-4 many
TGCAGTGCTAGACCGCCCGGAATGTTCTCCTATAATTCACCCCTCCACTTT CSARPPGMFSYNSPLHF TRBJ1-6 NA TRBV20-1 many
TGTGCCAGCAGTGATGAACGCAAGCAGACCCAGTACTTC CASSDERKQTQYF TRBJ2-5 NA TRBV25-1 NA
TGTGCCAGCGGGAGGGACGGACCCTATGGCTACACCTTC CASGRDGPYGYTF TRBJ1-2 NA TRBV2 NA
TGTGCCAGCAGCTTAGGGGCTAGCGGGACAGGGCCAGATACGCAGTATTTT CASSLGASGTGPDTQYF TRBJ2-3 NA TRBV7-6 NA